This TCR beta chain was retrieved from a study of T cell responses to AZD1222 COVID-19 vaccine. Notes on the study in general: The CD4 TCRs associated with vaccination extended across spike and predominated at 160-218 and 743-854. Donors in the cohort were predominantly white British and more often female, and clonal diversity was possibly underestimated. Nearly half of spike-specific TCRs reportedly go after variant regions that carry no mutations.

Profiled with immunoSEQ multiplex PCR; TCRdb holds only in-frame clones, not every one. The table lists fewer than 150,000 clones, roughly 87% of them singletons. This clone was recorded once. Its antigen is not known. The trim removed 4 bases at V and 4 bases at J, leaving 8 bases unmatched. The CDR3 has 16 residues. Germline values: CDR1 SGHNT, CDR2 YENEEA. The source is an adult in good health. The sample in question was peripheral blood, obtained on day 0 of AZD1222 vaccination. The chain combines TRBV11-3 with TRBJ1-5; the match to TRBD1 covers 9 bases. The CDR3 nucleotides are TGTGCCAGCAGCTGGCTGGGGACAGGGCTTAATCAGCCCCAGCATTTT. Its translation: CASSWLGTGLNQPQHF.